The 24 T cell receptor beta chains given below trace back to one sample, sequenced in a study of cytomegalovirus exposure and HLA in healthy donors. PCR was performed using 60 Vbeta and 13 Jbeta primers. The method was immunoSEQ multiplex PCR; TCRdb's version includes in-frame clones alone and lacks a portion of them. The profile shows 100,000 or so clones, approximately 86% of them singletons. The sample comprised PBMCs. Source of these receptors: a man between 18 and 35 years old in good health and CMV-seronegative.

V and J are TRBV6-5 and TRBJ1-4, with 8 nucleotides matching TRBD1. Germline assignment: CDR1 MNHEY and CDR2 SVGAGI. V lost 4 bases and J lost 8; bases outside the gene matches: 6. The CDR3 is 14 residues long. CDR3 DNA: TGTGCCAGCAGTTTCGGACAGGGTAGGGAAAAACTGTTTTTT. It codes for CASSFGQGREKLFF.

In regard to this clone: A junction end diverges from the germline sequence, so it may reflect a read error. The rearrangement joins TRBV7-9 to TRBJ2-5; D might be TRBD1 (5 bases). The CDR3 has 14 amino acids. Germline V CDR1 and CDR2: SEHNR, FQNEAQ (reference sequence). In DNA form, the CDR3 reads TGTTCCAGCAGCTTAGCTCAGGACATGGAGACCCAGTACTTC. It yields the protein CSSSLAQDMETQYF.

This clone has only a few counts. This chain joins TRBV30 and TRBJ1-3, with D unclear. V lost 3 bases to trimming and J lost 0 bases, with 9 bases between them. Germline CDR1 is GTSNPN and CDR2 is SVGIG (reference sequence). The CDR3 totals 14 residues. The CDR3 protein is CAWRQLISGNTIYF. The CDR3 nucleotides read TGTGCCTGGAGACAGTTAATCTCTGGAAACACCATATATTTT.

This rearrangement joins TRBV7-2 to TRBJ1-2; D perhaps matches TRBD1 (5 bases). This CDR3 comprises 15 residues. Germline assignment: CDR1 SGHTA and CDR2 FQGNSA. Trimming shortened V by 4 bases and J by 4 bases, and 16 bases separated the two germline ends. CDR3 residues: CASSSMGGKVYGYTF. In DNA form, the CDR3 reads TGTGCCAGCAGCTCGATGGGGGGGAAGGTCTATGGCTACACCTTC. The entire variable domain, with the rest obtained from reference TRBV7-2 and TRBJ1-2, is as follows: GAGVSQSPSNKVTEKGKDVELRCDPISGHTALYWYRQSLGQGLEFLIYFQGNSAPDKSGLPSDRFSAERTGGSVSTLTIQRTQQEDSAVYLCASSSMGGKVYGYTFGSGTRLTVV.

This rearrangement joins TRBV7-3 to TRBJ1-1, with D perhaps matching TRBD1 (6 bases). V dropped 0 bases and J dropped 0 bases, with 8 bases sitting between them. The CDR3 consists of 15 residues. In germline, CDR1 is SGHTA, CDR2 FQGTGA. The CDR3 region is CASSLTDRLNTEAFF. The CDR3 coding sequence is TGTGCCAGCAGCTTAACGGACAGATTGAACACTGAAGCTTTCTTT.

The rearrangement joins TRBV7-2 to TRBJ2-5, with D possibly TRBD2 on 5 matching bases. Germline V gives CDR1 SGHTA, CDR2 FQGNSA. Trimming cost V 7 bases and J 9 bases, with 18 bases left between them. This CDR3 comprises 13 residues. The CDR3 DNA sequence: TGTGCCAGCACCCCAGACTACCTTGGGTCCCAGTACTTC. Translation: CASTPDYLGSQYF.

With regard to this clone: No DNA is shown, since the ends of the CDR3 on it are uncertain; the CDR3 is the one TCRdb lists. This chain links TRBV11-3 with TRBJ2-2; TRBD2, the table's D call, lacks a check against the DNA. The CDR3 is 16 amino acids long, termini counted. The V gene's germline CDR1 is SGHNT and CDR2 YENEEA. CDR3 sequence reads: CASRVWERAGTGELFF.

This rearrangement joins TRBV9 to TRBJ2-1; D possibly corresponds to TRBD2 (5 bases). Deletions cut 3 bases from V and 0 bases from J, with 10 bases between. This CDR3 is 15 amino acids long. From germline, CDR1 is SGDLS and CDR2 YYNGEE. The CDR3 DNA reads TGTGCCAGCAGCGGGAGCGGTAGCTCCTACAATGAGCAGTTCTTC. Protein: CASSGSGSSYNEQFF.

The chain is built from TRBV18 and TRBJ2-5; 7 nucleotides match TRBD1. The CDR3 totals 15 residues. J lost 0 bases, V lost 6 bases, and 7 bases had no gene match. Germline V lookup: CDR1 KGHSH, CDR2 LQKENI. For the CDR3, the DNA is TGTGCCAGCTCTCCTACCGGGACAGACCAAGAGACCCAGTACTTC. Translating it yields CASSPTGTDQETQYF.

This clone was observed once. This sequence joins TRBV6-1 and TRBJ2-3, with D perhaps TRBD2 (5 bases). V lost 2 bases and J lost 6, with 15 bases in between. CDR3 length: 15 residues. Germline V gives CDR1 MNHNS, CDR2 SASEGT. CDR3 sequence (DNA): TGTGCCAGCAGTGAAAGCAGCGGCTGGCTTGATACGCAGTATTTT. It codes for CASSESSGWLDTQYF.

The V call is TRBV28, the J call TRBJ1-1, with a possible D match to TRBD1 (6 bases). Germline assignment: CDR1 MDHEN and CDR2 SYDVKM. The V end lost 0 bases, the J end lost 0 bases, and 8 bases lay between the germline ends. The CDR3 runs 15 residues. CDR3 region: CASSLWDSLNTEAFF. As DNA, the CDR3 is TGTGCCAGCAGTTTATGGGACAGTCTGAACACTGAAGCTTTCTTT.

The chain couples TRBV4-3 to TRBJ2-7; the D gene is possibly TRBD2 (5 bases). The CDR3 has 16 amino acids. Germline assignment: CDR1 LGHNA and CDR2 YSLEER. V was clipped by 0 bases and J by 3 bases, with 15 bases between them. The CDR3 bases are TGCGCCAGCAGCCAAGATCGGCCTAGCAGCTTCTACGAGCAGTACTTC. Its translation: CASSQDRPSSFYEQYF.

The rearrangement uses TRBV27 and TRBJ1-2, with D perhaps TRBD1 (6 bases). Per germline, CDR1 MNHEY and CDR2 SMNVEV (reference sequence). The CDR3 spans 14 residues. V lost 0 bases and J 7 bases, leaving 12 bases between the germline ends. CDR3 protein: CASSLSAGASGYTF. The CDR3 DNA follows: TGTGCCAGCAGTTTATCGGCAGGGGCCTCTGGCTACACCTTC.

The V gene is TRBV7-9, the J gene TRBJ2-1; possible D gene TRBD1, 5 bases. The CDR3 spans 13 residues. V was trimmed by 1 base and J by 6 bases, leaving 7 bases between them. Germline CDR1 reads SEHNR; CDR2 reads FQNEAQ (reference sequence). The CDR3 coding sequence is TGTGCCAGCAGCTTAGACGACAGCAATGAGCAGTTCTTC. This gives the protein CASSLDDSNEQFF. The full variable domain, completed using reference TRBV7-9 and TRBJ2-1, is DTGVSQNPRHKITKRGQNVTFRCDPISEHNRLYWYRQTLGQGPEFLTYFQNEAQLEKSRLLSDRFSAERPKGSFSTLEIQRTEQGDSAMYLCASSLDDSNEQFFGPGTRLTVL.

The rearrangement joins TRBV6-5 to TRBJ2-7, with D possibly TRBD1 on 5 matching bases. With 5 bases removed from V and 7 bases from J, the gap between germline ends came to 12 bases. Per germline, CDR1 MNHEY and CDR2 SVGAGI. The CDR3 covers 12 residues. CDR3 sequence: CASSVWGEEQYF. For the CDR3, the DNA is TGTGCCAGCAGTGTGTGGGGCGAGGAGCAGTACTTC.

The chain combines TRBV6-1 with TRBJ2-1, with 16 bases fitting TRBD2. V lost 3 bases and J lost 5; bases outside the gene matches: 10. The CDR3 runs to 19 residues. CDR1 is MNHNS, CDR2 SASEGT, per germline. The CDR3 spells CASSDTGTSGRVRHNEQFF. The CDR3 coding sequence is TGTGCCAGCAGTGACACCGGGACTAGCGGGAGGGTGAGGCACAATGAGCAGTTCTTC.

V usage is TRBV7-7 and J usage is TRBJ1-4; D is undetermined. The CDR3 runs 13 residues. The germline V gene has CDR1 SSHAT and CDR2 FNYEAQ (reference sequence). Deletions cut 2 bases from V and 5 bases from J, with 6 bases between. The CDR3 here is CASSLSVNEKLFF. The CDR3 nucleotides are TGTGCCAGCAGCTTATCCGTAAATGAAAAACTGTTTTTT.

The J gene is TRBJ1-2, the V gene TRBV28; D possibly corresponds to TRBD1 (6 bases). Per the germline V gene, CDR1 is MDHEN and CDR2 is SYDVKM. V was shortened by 2 bases and J by 3 bases, with 10 bases between the two germline ends. The CDR3 is 14 residues long. In nucleotides, the CDR3 is TGTGCCAGCAGTTTAAGGGGGACGGACTATGGCTACACCTTC. This sequence encodes CASSLRGTDYGYTF.

The CDR3 DNA reads as TGTGCCAGCAGCGCCGGACAGGGGATTGGTGAGCAGTTCTTC. This translates into CASSAGQGIGEQFF. This chain uses TRBV7-7 with TRBJ2-1, with TRBD1 matching over 9 bases. The ends lost 5 bases at V and 9 bases at J; junction bases unmatched: 8. The CDR3 runs 14 residues. Looked up from germline, CDR1 is SSHAT and CDR2 is FNYEAQ (reference sequence). Filled out from reference TRBV7-7 and TRBJ2-1, the complete variable domain reads GAGVSQSPRYKVTKRGQDVTLRCDPISSHATLYWYQQALGQGPEFLTYFNYEAQPDKSGLPSDRFSAERPEGSISTLTIQRTEQRDSAMYRCASSAGQGIGEQFFGPGTRLTVL.

This clone was recorded a few times. The identical CDR3 is also encoded by other nucleotide sequences in the sample. The J gene is TRBJ2-3, the V gene TRBV6-1; unclear D gene. V lost 1 base, J lost 1 base, and 9 bases lay in between. The CDR3 runs to 15 residues. Germline V gene data show CDR1 as MNHNS and CDR2 as SASEGT. The CDR3 DNA sequence: TGTGCCAGCAGTGAAGGTGGTACAGGCACAGATACGCAGTATTTT. Its protein is CASSEGGTGTDTQYF.

The rearrangement joins TRBV11-3 to TRBJ2-1; perhaps TRBD1 as D (6 bases). V shed 1 base and J shed 0 bases, with 19 bases lying between them. This CDR3 has 19 residues. Germline-derived CDR1 and CDR2 are SGHNT and YENEEA. The CDR3 sequence: CASSLVKGGGPRSYNEQFF. The CDR3 DNA reads TGTGCCAGCAGCTTAGTGAAGGGTGGGGGCCCCCGCTCCTACAATGAGCAGTTCTTC.

The chain couples TRBV30 to TRBJ1-5; TRBD1 agrees at 8 bases. The CDR3 contains 14 residues. CDR1 is GTSNPN, CDR2 SVGIG, per germline (reference sequence). V lost 1 base to trimming and J lost 3 bases; unmatched junction nucleotides: 2. CDR3 nucleotide sequence: TGTGCCTGGAGTGGGACAGGGCTCAATCAGCCCCAGCATTTT. Translation gives CAWSGTGLNQPQHF.

The genes are TRBV27 and TRBJ2-7; no reliable D call. With 5 bases removed from V and 4 bases from J, the gap between germline ends came to 15 bases. Germline V lookup: CDR1 MNHEY, CDR2 SMNVEV (reference sequence). The CDR3 length is 14 residues. The CDR3 coding sequence is TGTGCCAGCAGTCCGACTGGCGGTGAATACGAGCAGTACTTC. Protein product: CASSPTGGEYEQYF.

The V call is TRBV19, the J call TRBJ2-1; TRBD2 matches at 8 bases. CDR3 length: 13 amino acids. V was pared by 9 bases and J by 7 bases, with 8 bases of the junction left unmatched. Germline loops: CDR1 LNHDA, CDR2 SQIVND (reference sequence). The CDR3 DNA sequence: TGTGCCAGCGGGAGGGCCGTCGGGAATGAGCAGTTCTTC. Residues: CASGRAVGNEQFF.